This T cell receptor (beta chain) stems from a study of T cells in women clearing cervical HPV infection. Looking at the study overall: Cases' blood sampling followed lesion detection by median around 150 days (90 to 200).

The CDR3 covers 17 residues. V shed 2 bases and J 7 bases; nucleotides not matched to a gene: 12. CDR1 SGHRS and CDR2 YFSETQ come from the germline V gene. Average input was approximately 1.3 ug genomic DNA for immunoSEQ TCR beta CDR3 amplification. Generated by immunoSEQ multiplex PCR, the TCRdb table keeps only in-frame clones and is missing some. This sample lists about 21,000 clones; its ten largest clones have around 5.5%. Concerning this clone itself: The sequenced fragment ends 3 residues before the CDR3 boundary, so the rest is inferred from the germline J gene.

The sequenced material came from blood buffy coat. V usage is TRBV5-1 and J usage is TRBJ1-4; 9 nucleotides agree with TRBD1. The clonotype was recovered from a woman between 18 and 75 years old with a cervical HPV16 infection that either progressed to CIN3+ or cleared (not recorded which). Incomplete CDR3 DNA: TGCGCCAGCAGCTTTCAAGTACAGGGGGCGGTGGGTGAAAAA. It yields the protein CASSFQVQGAVGEK. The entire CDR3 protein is CASSFQVQGAVGEKLFF.